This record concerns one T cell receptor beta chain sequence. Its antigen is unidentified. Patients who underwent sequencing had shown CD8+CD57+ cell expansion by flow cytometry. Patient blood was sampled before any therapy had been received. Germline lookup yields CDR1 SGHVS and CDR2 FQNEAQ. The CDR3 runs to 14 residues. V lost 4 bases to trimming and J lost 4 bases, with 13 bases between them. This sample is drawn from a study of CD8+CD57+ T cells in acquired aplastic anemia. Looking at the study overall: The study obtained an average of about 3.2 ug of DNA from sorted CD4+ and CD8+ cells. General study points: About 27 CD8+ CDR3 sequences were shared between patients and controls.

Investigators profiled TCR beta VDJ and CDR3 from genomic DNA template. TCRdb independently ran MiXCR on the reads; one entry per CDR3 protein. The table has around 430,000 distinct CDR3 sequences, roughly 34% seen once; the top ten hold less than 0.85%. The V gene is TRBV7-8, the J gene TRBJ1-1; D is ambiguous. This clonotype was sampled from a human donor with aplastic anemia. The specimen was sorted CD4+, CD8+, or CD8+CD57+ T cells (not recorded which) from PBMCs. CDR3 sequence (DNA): TGTGCCAGCAGCTCCCAGAGATTGACCACTGAAGCTTTCTTT. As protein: CASSSQRLTTEAFF.